The present T cell receptor (beta chain) was sequenced within a study of cytomegalovirus exposure and HLA in healthy donors. The CDR3 sequence is 13 residues long. The germline V gene has CDR1 MRHNA and CDR2 SNTAGT. Trimming took 3 bases from V and 6 from J; bases not matched to a gene: 2. Sequencing was performed with immunoSEQ multiplex PCR; in TCRdb, only in-frame clones are kept and a portion is missing. Of about 150,000 clones in the sample, less than 90% were seen once. Sequenced material: PBMCs. The chain joins TRBV6-4 to TRBJ2-1; 7 bases agree with TRBD1. The sequence derives from a man between 18 and 29 years old in good health and CMV-seropositive. The CDR3 spells CASSEGQFNEQFF. In DNA, the CDR3 is TGTGCCAGCAGTGAGGGACAGTTCAATGAGCAGTTCTTC.